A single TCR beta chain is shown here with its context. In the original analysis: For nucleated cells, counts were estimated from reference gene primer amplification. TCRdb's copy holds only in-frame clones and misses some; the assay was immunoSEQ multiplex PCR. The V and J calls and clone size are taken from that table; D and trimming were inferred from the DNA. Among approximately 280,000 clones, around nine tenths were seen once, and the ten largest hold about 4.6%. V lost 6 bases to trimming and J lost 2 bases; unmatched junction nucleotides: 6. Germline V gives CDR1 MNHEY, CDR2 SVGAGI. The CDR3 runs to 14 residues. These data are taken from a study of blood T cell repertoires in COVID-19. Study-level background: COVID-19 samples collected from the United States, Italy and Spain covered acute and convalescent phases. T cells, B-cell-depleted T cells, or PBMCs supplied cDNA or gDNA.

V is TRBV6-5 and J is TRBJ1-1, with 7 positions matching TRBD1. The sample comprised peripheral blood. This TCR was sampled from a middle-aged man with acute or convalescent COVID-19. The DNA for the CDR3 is TGTGCCAGCAGAATGGGACAGCTTAACACTGAAGCTTTCTTT. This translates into CASRMGQLNTEAFF.